This T cell receptor beta chain came from a study of cytomegalovirus exposure and HLA in healthy donors. Study information: Of the donors genotyped, some 400 in all, about 76% fell in the Caucasian-associated ancestry cluster. Regarding the study as a whole: Reported findings show TCR beta sequences accurately forecast HLA-A and HLA-B alleles in most subjects. Most observed TCR sequences were rare, whereas some public TCRs were detected in many donors.

It was with 60 Vbeta and 13 Jbeta primers that the PCR ran. Libraries were prepared by immunoSEQ multiplex PCR; TCRdb keeps only in-frame clonotypes and omits some of them. The specimen's table records some 55,000 clones. In germline, CDR1 is MRHNA, CDR2 SNTAGT. Losses at the gene ends were 4 bases for V and 5 bases for J; bases not matched to a gene: 6. The CDR3 has 14 amino acids. Details on this clone: Its antigen is currently unknown.

The chain combines TRBV6-4 with TRBJ2-3, with TRBD1 matching over 7 bases. This receptor was obtained from a woman aged 40 to 49 in good health and CMV-seronegative. The material sequenced was PBMCs. The CDR3 bases are TGTGCCAGCAGTGCCAGGCAGGGGGAAGATACGCAGTATTTT. Its protein product is CASSARQGEDTQYF.